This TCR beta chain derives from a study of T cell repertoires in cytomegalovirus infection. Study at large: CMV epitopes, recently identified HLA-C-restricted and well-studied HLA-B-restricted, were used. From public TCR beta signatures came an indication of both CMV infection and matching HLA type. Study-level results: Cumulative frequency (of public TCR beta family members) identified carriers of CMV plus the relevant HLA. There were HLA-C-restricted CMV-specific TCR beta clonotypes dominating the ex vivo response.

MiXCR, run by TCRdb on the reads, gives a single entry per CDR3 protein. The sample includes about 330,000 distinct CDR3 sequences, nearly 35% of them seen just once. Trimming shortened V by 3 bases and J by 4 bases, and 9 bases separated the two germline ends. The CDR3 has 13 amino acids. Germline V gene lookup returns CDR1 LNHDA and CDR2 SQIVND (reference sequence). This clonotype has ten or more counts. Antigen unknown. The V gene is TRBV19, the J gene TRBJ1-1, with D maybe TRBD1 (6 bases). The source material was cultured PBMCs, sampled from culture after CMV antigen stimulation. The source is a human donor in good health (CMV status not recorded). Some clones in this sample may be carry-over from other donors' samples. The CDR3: CASSIGGGTEAFF. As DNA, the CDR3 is TGTGCCAGTAGTATTGGAGGGGGCACTGAAGCTTTCTTT. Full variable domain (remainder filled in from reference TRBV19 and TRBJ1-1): DGGITQSPKYLFRKEGQNVTLSCEQNLNHDAMYWYRQDPGQGLRLIYYSQIVNDFQKGDIAEGYSVSREKKESFPLTVTSAQKNPTAFYLCASSIGGGTEAFFGQGTRLTVV.